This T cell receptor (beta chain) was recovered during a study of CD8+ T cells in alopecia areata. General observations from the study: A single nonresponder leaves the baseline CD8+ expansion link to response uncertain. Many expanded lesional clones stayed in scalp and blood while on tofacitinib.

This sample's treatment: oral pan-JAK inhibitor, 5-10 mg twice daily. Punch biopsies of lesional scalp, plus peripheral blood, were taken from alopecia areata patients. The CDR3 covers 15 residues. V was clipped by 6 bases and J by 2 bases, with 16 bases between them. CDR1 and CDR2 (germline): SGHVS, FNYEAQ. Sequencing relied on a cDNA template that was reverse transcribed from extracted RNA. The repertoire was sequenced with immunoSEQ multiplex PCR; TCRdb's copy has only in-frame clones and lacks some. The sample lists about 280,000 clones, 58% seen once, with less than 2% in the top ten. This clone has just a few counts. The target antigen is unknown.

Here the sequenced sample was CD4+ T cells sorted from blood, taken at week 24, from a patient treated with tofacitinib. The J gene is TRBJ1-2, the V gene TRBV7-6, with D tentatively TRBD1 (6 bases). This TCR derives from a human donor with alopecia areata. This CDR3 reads CASSSGWGPNYGYTF. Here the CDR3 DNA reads TGTGCCAGCAGTTCGGGGTGGGGGCCCAACTATGGCTACACCTTC.